Each of the 32 T cell receptor beta chains below was sequenced from the same sample in a study of shared clonotypes between healthy human individuals. Only in-frame clones appear in the TCRdb table, and some are missing; sequencing was by immunoSEQ multiplex PCR. The data show about 2.1 million clones, 85% to 95% seen once. Naive CD8 populations comprised CD45RO-negative cells positively selected for CCR7, excluding terminally differentiated effector memory CD45RA+ cells. Sequenced: naive CD8+ T cells from PBMCs. These receptors all come from a young man in good health. Some clones in this sample may be carry-over from other donors' samples.

V usage is TRBV7-8 and J usage is TRBJ2-7, with a weak D call TRBD2 (5 bases). Germline V gene data show CDR1 as SGHVS and CDR2 as FQNEAQ. The CDR3 totals 13 residues. V lost 3 bases to trimming and J lost 6 bases, with 12 bases between them. The CDR3 sequence: CASSLRVAPEQYF. The CDR3 DNA reads as TGTGCCAGCAGCTTGCGGGTGGCACCCGAGCAGTACTTC.

This clone turned up a few times. The chain uses TRBV21-1 and TRBJ2-3. TRBV21-1 is reported as a pseudogene. The CDR3 is 15 residues long. This chain's CDR3 is CASSKVGRLADTQYF. CDR3 nucleotides: TGTGCCAGCAGCAAAGTCGGACGCCTCGCGGATACGCAGTATTTT.

Note on this clone: Additional DNA sequences in this sample encode the identical CDR3. The chain carries TRBV7-2 and TRBJ2-2, with D unclear. Looked up from germline, CDR1 is SGHTA and CDR2 is FQGNSA. The CDR3 is 13 amino acids. Trimming removed 2 bases at V and 3 bases at J, with 4 bases between. The CDR3 reads CASSLRDTGELFF. CDR3 bases: TGTGCCAGCAGCTTACGCGACACCGGGGAGCTGTTTTTT.

The gene calls are TRBV7-3 and TRBJ2-1, with D possibly being TRBD1 or TRBD2 (7 bases each). Germline CDR1 reads SGHTA; CDR2 reads FQGTGA. CDR3 length: 15 residues. Between the trimmed V and J ends, which lost 5 bases and 8 bases, there was a span of 19 bases. The CDR3, as DNA: TGTGCCAGCAGCCCAGGGGGGGCTAGCGCAGATGAGCAGTTCTTC. Translation gives CASSPGGASADEQFF. The full variable domain, rest sourced from reference TRBV7-3 and TRBJ2-1, is GAGVSQTPSNKVTEKGKYVELRCDPISGHTALYWYRQSLGQGPEFLIYFQGTGAADDSGLPNDRFFAVRPEGSVSTLKIQRTERGDSAVYLCASSPGGASADEQFFGPGTRLTVL.

This clone was counted once. The chain recombines TRBV4-1 with TRBJ2-3, with a weak D call TRBD2 (5 bases). This CDR3 has 15 amino acids. Germline lookup yields CDR1 MGHRA and CDR2 YSYEKL. Trimming took 4 bases from V and 0 from J, leaving 11 bases between them. CDR3 nucleotides: TGCGCCAGCAGCCCCAAGCGGAAGAGCACAGATACGCAGTATTTT. Its translation: CASSPKRKSTDTQYF.

The chain is built from TRBV30 and TRBJ2-3; 7 nucleotides align to TRBD2. Germline-derived CDR1 and CDR2 are GTSNPN and SVGIG (reference sequence). V dropped 4 bases and J dropped 4; count of bases not matched to a gene: 8. The CDR3 is made up of 14 amino acids. This chain's CDR3 is CAWMGGSDADTQYF. CDR3 nucleotides: TGTGCCTGGATGGGCGGGAGTGATGCAGATACGCAGTATTTT. The full variable domain, completed using reference TRBV30 and TRBJ2-3, is SQTIHQWPATLVQPVGSPLSLECTVEGTSNPNLYWYRQAAGRGLQLLFYSVGIGQISSEVPQNLSASRPQDRQFILSSKKLLLSDSGFYLCAWMGGSDADTQYFGPGTRLTVL.

The chain combines TRBV27 with TRBJ1-2; no definite D call. CDR1 is MNHEY and CDR2 is SMNVEV in the germline V gene (reference sequence). This CDR3 comprises 15 residues. Trimming cost V 0 bases and J 8 bases, with 16 bases left between them. The CDR3 loop is CASSLSRGGSGGYTF. The CDR3 nucleotides are TGTGCCAGCAGTTTATCGCGTGGAGGGTCAGGCGGCTACACCTTC.

This sequence joins TRBV5-6 and TRBJ2-3; no clear D gene. With 4 bases removed from V and 6 bases from J, the gap between germline ends came to 12 bases. CDR3 size: 13 residues. Germline loops: CDR1 SGHDT, CDR2 YYEEEE. CDR3 in amino acids: CASSDPGLDTQYF. In DNA, the CDR3 is TGTGCCAGCAGCGACCCGGGCCTCGATACGCAGTATTTT.

The chain carries TRBV13 and TRBJ2-2; 10 nucleotides agree with TRBD2. The V and J ends lost 1 base and 5 bases, in that order; junction bases with no gene match: 4. This CDR3 is 16 amino acids long. The germline gives CDR1 PRHDT, CDR2 FYEKMQ (reference sequence). The CDR3, as DNA: TGTGCCAGCAGCTTAGCCCGAGCGGGAGGGACCGGGGAGCTGTTTTTT. The encoded protein is CASSLARAGGTGELFF.

The V call is TRBV6-5, the J call TRBJ2-7, with D unclear. Germline V lookup: CDR1 MNHEY, CDR2 SVGAGI. V shed 5 bases and J shed 4 bases, with 9 bases lying between them. The CDR3 length is 12 residues. In DNA, the CDR3 is TGTGCCAGCAGTGATTCTAATTACGAGCAGTACTTC. This gives the protein CASSDSNYEQYF.

V is TRBV27 and J is TRBJ1-1, with D unresolved. The CDR3 length is 13 residues. V was cut by 5 bases and J by 4 bases, with 11 bases left in between. Per the germline V gene, CDR1 is MNHEY and CDR2 is SMNVEV (reference sequence). The CDR3 region is CASSAGIATEAFF. The CDR3 bases are TGTGCCAGCAGTGCCGGGATCGCCACTGAAGCTTTCTTT.

The chain employs TRBV27 and TRBJ2-5, with D perhaps assigned TRBD1 or TRBD2 (5 bases each). Germline lookup yields CDR1 MNHEY and CDR2 SMNVEV (reference sequence). V lost 6 bases and J 4 bases, leaving 18 bases between the germline ends. The CDR3 totals 15 residues. The CDR3 nucleotides are TGTGCCAGCAGATTGATAGGCCCGGGGCGAGAGACCCAGTACTTC. It is translated as CASRLIGPGRETQYF.

The chain carries TRBV27 and TRBJ2-2, with 14 bases matching TRBD2. The CDR3 sequence is 17 residues long. Germline-derived CDR1 and CDR2 are MNHEY and SMNVEV (reference sequence). J was trimmed by 1 base and V by 5 bases; bases with no gene match: 3. CDR3 in amino acids: CASSPGTSGGNTGELFF. As DNA, the CDR3 is TGTGCCAGCAGTCCAGGGACTAGCGGGGGGAACACCGGGGAGCTGTTTTTT.

V and J are TRBV6-1 and TRBJ1-4; possible D gene TRBD1, 5 bases. In germline, CDR1 is MNHNS, CDR2 SASEGT. V shed 2 bases and J shed 5 bases, with 9 bases lying between them. This CDR3 has 14 amino acids. The CDR3 here is CASSERGRNEKLFF. The CDR3 nucleotides are TGTGCCAGCAGTGAACGGGGCAGGAATGAAAAACTGTTTTTT.

About this clone itself: The identical CDR3 is also encoded by other nucleotide sequences in the sample. This chain uses TRBV19 with TRBJ2-1; 10 bases match TRBD2. V lost 8 bases and J lost 3; bases outside the gene matches: 1. Per germline, CDR1 LNHDA and CDR2 SQIVND (reference sequence). The CDR3 is made up of 13 amino acids. The CDR3 sequence is CASVAGGYNEQFF. Here the CDR3 DNA reads TGTGCCAGTGTAGCGGGAGGCTACAATGAGCAGTTCTTC.

This clone was picked up one time. The chain has TRBV5-6 and TRBJ1-6, with no clear D. Germline loops: CDR1 SGHDT, CDR2 YYEEEE. The V end was cut by 0 bases, the J end by 7 bases, with 5 bases between. This CDR3 region has 13 residues. CDR3 in amino acids: CASSLAVNSPLHF. In DNA, the CDR3 is TGTGCCAGCAGCTTGGCAGTCAATTCACCCCTCCACTTT.

This sequence joins TRBV14 and TRBJ1-3, with D tentatively TRBD1 (5 bases). V lost 1 base to trimming and J lost 7 bases, with 20 bases between them. The germline V gene encodes CDR1 SGHDN and CDR2 FVKESK. There are 17 residues in the CDR3. The CDR3 DNA reads as TGTGCCAGCAGCCAAGGTCGGGGCCTACTCCCGGGGAACACCATATATTTT. Its translation is CASSQGRGLLPGNTIYF.

This clone was recorded only once. The gene calls are TRBV19 and TRBJ2-6, with TRBD1 as a possible D gene (5 bases). Trimming removed 5 bases from V and 0 bases from J, with 11 bases in between. CDR1 is LNHDA and CDR2 is SQIVND in the germline V gene (reference sequence). The CDR3 sequence is 16 residues long. CDR3 in DNA: TGTGCCAGTAGTCTCCCCAGGGTCTCTGGGGCCAACGTCCTGACTTTC. Translated: CASSLPRVSGANVLTF.

With regard to this clone: Other DNA variants within this sample encode the same CDR3. The rearrangement uses TRBV9 and TRBJ1-3; D gene uncertain. Trimming took 4 bases from V and 0 from J, leaving 5 bases between them. Germline values: CDR1 SGDLS, CDR2 YYNGEE. The CDR3 is made up of 13 amino acids. The CDR3 DNA reads as TGTGCCAGCAGCCCGGGCTCTGGAAACACCATATATTTT. The encoded protein is CASSPGSGNTIYF.

The V and J genes are TRBV11-2 and TRBJ2-1; no definite D call. V lost 6 bases, J lost 4 bases, and 16 bases lay in between. The germline gives CDR1 SGHAT, CDR2 FQNNGV. This CDR3 has 15 amino acids. The CDR3 sequence: CASRGEGPRYNEQFF. The DNA for the CDR3 is TGTGCCAGCAGGGGTGAAGGGCCTCGGTACAATGAGCAGTTCTTC.

This rearrangement joins TRBV6-1 to TRBJ2-7, with 8 nucleotides matching TRBD1. The germline gives CDR1 MNHNS, CDR2 SASEGT. V shed 7 bases, J shed 6 bases, and the junction held 14 bases outside the gene matches. CDR3 length equals 15 residues. CDR3 bases: TGTGCCAGCAAATCCGTCAGGACAGGGTACAGCGAGCAGTACTTC. This gives the protein CASKSVRTGYSEQYF.

The chain recombines TRBV28 with TRBJ1-1; TRBD1 is a possible D gene (5 bases). The CDR3 totals 14 residues. Germline-derived CDR1 and CDR2 are MDHEN and SYDVKM. Trimming cost V 7 bases and J 0 bases, with 12 bases left between them. CDR3 loop: CASIRGTMNTEAFF. The CDR3 bases are TGTGCCAGCATACGCGGGACCATGAACACTGAAGCTTTCTTT.

J is TRBJ2-3 and V is TRBV19; 7 bases line up with TRBD2. Unmatched junction bases numbered 10, after V lost 7 bases and J lost 6 bases. The germline V gene encodes CDR1 LNHDA and CDR2 SQIVND (reference sequence). The CDR3 sequence is 14 residues long. In DNA form, the CDR3 reads TGTGCCAGTACAGGCGGGAGAAGTGACGATACGCAGTATTTT. Amino acid sequence: CASTGGRSDDTQYF. The full variable domain, rest sourced from reference TRBV19 and TRBJ2-3, is DGGITQSPKYLFRKEGQNVTLSCEQNLNHDAMYWYRQDPGQGLRLIYYSQIVNDFQKGDIAEGYSVSREKKESFPLTVTSAQKNPTAFYLCASTGGRSDDTQYFGPGTRLTVL.

The chain couples TRBV11-2 to TRBJ2-6, with D maybe TRBD1 (5 bases). Looked up from germline, CDR1 is SGHAT and CDR2 is FQNNGV. Trimming removed 4 bases at V and 0 bases at J, with 7 bases between. The CDR3 contains 15 residues. CDR3 nucleotide sequence: TGTGCCAGCAGCTCCAGGGACTCTGGGGCCAACGTCCTGACTTTC. Translation: CASSSRDSGANVLTF.

The rearrangement uses TRBV28 and TRBJ2-7; TRBD2 matches 11 bases. There are 21 residues in the CDR3. CDR1 is MDHEN, CDR2 SYDVKM, per germline. Germline trimming cut 1 base from V and 4 bases from J; bases unmatched to any gene: 21. CDR3 nucleotides: TGTGCCAGCAGTTTATCGGACAGGGATCTACTAGCGGGAGATTCCTTATACGAGCAGTACTTC. As protein: CASSLSDRDLLAGDSLYEQYF.

The chain employs TRBV13 and TRBJ2-7; unclear D gene. Deletions cut 5 bases from V and 0 bases from J, with 17 bases between. Germline V gene sequence: CDR1 PRHDT, CDR2 FYEKMQ (reference sequence). CDR3 length: 16 amino acids. CDR3 residues: CASSPSGLLSSYEQYF. Here the CDR3 DNA reads TGTGCCAGCAGCCCGTCGGGCTTACTTAGCTCCTACGAGCAGTACTTC.

The CDR3 region is CASSLGRTAFGANVLTF. The CDR3 DNA follows: TGTGCCAGCAGCTTAGGTCGGACTGCCTTTGGGGCCAACGTCCTGACTTTC. The V and J genes are TRBV13 and TRBJ2-6; D possibly corresponds to TRBD2 (5 bases). The CDR3 runs to 17 residues. Trimming removed 0 bases from V and 3 bases from J, with 12 bases in between. Germline values: CDR1 PRHDT, CDR2 FYEKMQ (reference sequence).

This clone was seen only once. The DNA of the CDR3 is TGTGCCATCAGTGTGCCTACTAGCGGCGGAGACAATGAGCAGTTCTTC. Its protein product is CAISVPTSGGDNEQFF. This chain connects TRBV10-3 to TRBJ2-1; 8 positions agree with TRBD2. This CDR3 comprises 16 residues. The junction had 10 bases not matched to a gene; V was cut back by 4 bases and J by 5 bases. Germline V gene data show CDR1 as ENHRY and CDR2 as SYGVKD.

The rearrangement uses TRBV7-6 and TRBJ2-2; 10 bases agree with TRBD1. The germline CDR1 and CDR2 sequences are SGHVS and FNYEAQ. The CDR3 runs 18 residues. Trimming at V came to 6 bases and at J to 4 bases, leaving 14 bases not matched to a gene. CDR3 bases: TGTGCCAGCAGTTCTCGAGTCGGACAGGGGGGTAGCACCGGGGAGCTGTTTTTT. It is translated as CASSSRVGQGGSTGELFF. The whole variable domain, remainder taken from reference TRBV7-6 and TRBJ2-2, is GAGVSQSPRYKVTKRGQDVALRCDPISGHVSLYWYRQALGQGPEFLTYFNYEAQQDKSGLPNDRFSAERPEGSISTLTIQRTEQRDSAMYRCASSSRVGQGGSTGELFFGEGSRLTVL.

Comment on this clone: Other nucleotide sequences in the sample specify the same CDR3. The chain combines TRBV9 with TRBJ1-1, with D unresolved. Trimming cost V 0 bases and J 5 bases, with 8 bases left between them. Germline V gives CDR1 SGDLS, CDR2 YYNGEE. The CDR3 is 13 residues long. The CDR3 nucleotides read TGTGCCAGCAGCGTAGTCGGGGAGACTGAAGCTTTCTTT. Translation: CASSVVGETEAFF.

The chain carries TRBV7-6 and TRBJ1-1; 8 bases match TRBD1. CDR3 length: 16 residues. The germline V gene encodes CDR1 SGHVS and CDR2 FNYEAQ. Germline trimming cut 3 bases from V and 6 bases from J; bases unmatched to any gene: 12. CDR3 nucleotide sequence: TGTGCCAGCAGCTTGGGACCTAAGACAGGGGACGCTGAAGCTTTCTTT. Its protein product is CASSLGPKTGDAEAFF. The entire variable domain, with the rest obtained from reference TRBV7-6 and TRBJ1-1, is as follows: GAGVSQSPRYKVTKRGQDVALRCDPISGHVSLYWYRQALGQGPEFLTYFNYEAQQDKSGLPNDRFSAERPEGSISTLTIQRTEQRDSAMYRCASSLGPKTGDAEAFFGQGTRLTVV.

The chain is built from TRBV9 and TRBJ2-2, with D unresolved. Germline CDR1 is SGDLS and CDR2 is YYNGEE. Trimming cost V 2 bases and J 0 bases, with 14 bases left between them. This CDR3 is 17 amino acids long. The CDR3 DNA is TGTGCCAGCAGCGTTCCCTCAGGACCCGCGAACACCGGGGAGCTGTTTTTT. Translation: CASSVPSGPANTGELFF.